These 3 T cell receptor beta chains were sequenced from one sample in a study of blood T cell repertoires in COVID-19. Sequenced by immunoSEQ multiplex PCR; TCRdb stores in-frame clones only, minus some. The sample lists around 150,000 clones, about 83% occurring once. Sequenced: peripheral blood. All receptors come from a man aged 55 to 70 with acute or convalescent COVID-19.

The CDR3 region is CAISELFRHLNTEAFF. Here the CDR3 DNA reads TGTGCCATCAGTGAGTTGTTTAGACACCTGAACACTGAAGCTTTCTTT. The V gene is TRBV10-3, the J gene TRBJ1-1; D is unclear. The CDR3 has 16 amino acids. V gave up 1 base and J gave up 0 bases, with 12 bases separating them. Germline V CDR1 and CDR2: ENHRY, SYGVKD.

This clone was counted only a few times. This chain links TRBV7-8 with TRBJ1-1; 8 bases match TRBD1. J gave up 5 bases and V 4 bases, and 9 bases lay outside the gene matches. This CDR3 comprises 15 residues. Looked up from germline, CDR1 is SGHVS and CDR2 is FQNEAQ. Written as DNA, the CDR3 is TGTGCCAGCAGCTGGCCAGGGGGCGTAGAAACTGAAGCTTTCTTT. This sequence encodes CASSWPGGVETEAFF.

The rearrangement joins TRBV29-1 to TRBJ2-1, with D unclear. The CDR3 extends over 13 amino acids. Germline V gene lookup returns CDR1 SQVTM and CDR2 ANQGSEA. The V gene lost 4 bases and the J gene lost 3 bases, with 10 bases spanning the gap. The CDR3 spells CSVANIFYNEQFF. The CDR3 DNA follows: TGCAGCGTTGCGAACATCTTCTACAATGAGCAGTTCTTC.